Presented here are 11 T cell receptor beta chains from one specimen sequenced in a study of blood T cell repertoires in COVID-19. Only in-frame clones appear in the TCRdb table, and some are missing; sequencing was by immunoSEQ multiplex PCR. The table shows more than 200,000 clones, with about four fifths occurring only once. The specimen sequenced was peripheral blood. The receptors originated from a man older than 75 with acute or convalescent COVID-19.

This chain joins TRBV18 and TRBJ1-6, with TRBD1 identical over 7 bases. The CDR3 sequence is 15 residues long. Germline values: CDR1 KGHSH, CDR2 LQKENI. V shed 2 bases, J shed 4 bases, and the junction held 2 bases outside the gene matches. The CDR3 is CASSPKQGYNSPLHF. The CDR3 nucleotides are TGTGCCAGCTCACCAAAACAGGGGTATAATTCACCCCTCCACTTT.

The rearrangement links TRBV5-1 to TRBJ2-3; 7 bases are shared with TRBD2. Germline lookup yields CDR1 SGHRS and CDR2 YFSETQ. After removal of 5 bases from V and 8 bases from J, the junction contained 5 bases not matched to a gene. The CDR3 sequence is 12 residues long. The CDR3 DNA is TGCGCCAGCAGTCGGGACTACGGTACGCAGTATTTT. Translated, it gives CASSRDYGTQYF.

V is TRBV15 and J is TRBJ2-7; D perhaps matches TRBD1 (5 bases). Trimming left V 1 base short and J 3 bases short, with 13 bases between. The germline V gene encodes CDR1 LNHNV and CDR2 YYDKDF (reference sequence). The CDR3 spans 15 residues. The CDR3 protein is CATSRAGPGNYEQYF. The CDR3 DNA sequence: TGTGCCACCAGCAGAGCAGGTCCAGGGAACTACGAGCAGTACTTC.

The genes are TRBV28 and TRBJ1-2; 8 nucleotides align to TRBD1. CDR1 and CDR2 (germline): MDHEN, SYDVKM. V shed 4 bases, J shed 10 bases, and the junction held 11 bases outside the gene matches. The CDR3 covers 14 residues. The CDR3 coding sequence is TGTGCCAGCAGTTCCCCAGGGGGCCATCGAGTCTACACCTTC. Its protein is CASSSPGGHRVYTF.

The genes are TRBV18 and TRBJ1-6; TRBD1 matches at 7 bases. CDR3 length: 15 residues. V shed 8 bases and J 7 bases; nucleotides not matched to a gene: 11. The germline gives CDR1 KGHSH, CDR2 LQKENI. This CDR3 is CASTNLGTVNSPLHF. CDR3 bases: TGTGCCAGCACTAACCTTGGGACAGTAAATTCACCCCTCCACTTT.

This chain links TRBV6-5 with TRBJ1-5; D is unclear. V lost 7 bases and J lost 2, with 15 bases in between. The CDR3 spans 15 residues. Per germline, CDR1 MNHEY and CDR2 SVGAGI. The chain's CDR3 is CASITGGEGNQPQHF. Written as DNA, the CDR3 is TGTGCCAGCATCACCGGAGGAGAGGGCAATCAGCCCCAGCATTTT.

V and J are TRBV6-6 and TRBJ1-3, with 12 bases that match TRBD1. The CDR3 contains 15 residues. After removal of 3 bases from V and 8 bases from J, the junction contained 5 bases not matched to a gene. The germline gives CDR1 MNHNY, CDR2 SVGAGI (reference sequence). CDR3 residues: CASSYGTGGKYTIYF. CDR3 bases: TGTGCCAGCAGTTATGGGACAGGGGGCAAGTACACCATATATTTT.

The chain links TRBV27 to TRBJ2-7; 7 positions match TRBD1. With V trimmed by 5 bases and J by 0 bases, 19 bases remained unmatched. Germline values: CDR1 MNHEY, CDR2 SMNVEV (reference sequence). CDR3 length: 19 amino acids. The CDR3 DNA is TGTGCCAGCAGTCGCCTCCCTAAGGCGACAGGGAAGCCCTCCTACGAGCAGTACTTC. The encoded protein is CASSRLPKATGKPSYEQYF.

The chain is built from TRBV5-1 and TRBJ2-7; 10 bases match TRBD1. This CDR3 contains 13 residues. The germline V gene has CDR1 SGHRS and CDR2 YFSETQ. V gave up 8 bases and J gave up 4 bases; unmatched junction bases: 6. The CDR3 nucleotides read TGCGCCAGTTCCGGGACAGGGGATTACGAGCAGTACTTC. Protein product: CASSGTGDYEQYF. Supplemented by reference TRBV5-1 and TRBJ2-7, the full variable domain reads KAGVTQTPRYLIKTRGQQVTLSCSPISGHRSVSWYQQTPGQGLQFLFEYFSETQRNKGNFPGRFSGRQFSNSRSEMNVSTLELGDSALYLCASSGTGDYEQYFGPGTRLTVT.

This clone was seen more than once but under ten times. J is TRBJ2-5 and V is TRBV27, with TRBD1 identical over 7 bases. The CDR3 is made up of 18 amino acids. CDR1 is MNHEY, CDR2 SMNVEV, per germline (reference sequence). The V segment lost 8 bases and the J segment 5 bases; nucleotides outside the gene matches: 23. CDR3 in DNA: TGTGCCAGCTCCTCCCCCCGCCGGACAGGCGGGTCCGTCGAGACCCAGTACTTC. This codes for CASSSPRRTGGSVETQYF.

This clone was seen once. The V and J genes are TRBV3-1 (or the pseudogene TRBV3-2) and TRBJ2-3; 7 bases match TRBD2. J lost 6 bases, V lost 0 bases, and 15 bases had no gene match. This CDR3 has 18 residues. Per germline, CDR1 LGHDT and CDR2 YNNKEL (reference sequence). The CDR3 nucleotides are TGTGCCAGCAGCCAAGATCAAAGAAGCGGGATCCCAGGGGATACGCAGTATTTT. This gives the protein CASSQDQRSGIPGDTQYF.